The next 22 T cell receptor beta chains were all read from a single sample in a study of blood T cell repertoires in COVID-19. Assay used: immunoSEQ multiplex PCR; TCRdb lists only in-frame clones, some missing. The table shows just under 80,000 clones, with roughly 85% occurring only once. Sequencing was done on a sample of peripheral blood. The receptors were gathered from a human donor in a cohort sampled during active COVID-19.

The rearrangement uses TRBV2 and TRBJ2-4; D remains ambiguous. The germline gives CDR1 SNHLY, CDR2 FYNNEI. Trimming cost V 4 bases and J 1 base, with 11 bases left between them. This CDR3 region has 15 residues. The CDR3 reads CASSGASLAKNIQYF. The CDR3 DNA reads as TGTGCCAGCAGTGGGGCGAGTTTGGCCAAAAACATTCAGTACTTC.

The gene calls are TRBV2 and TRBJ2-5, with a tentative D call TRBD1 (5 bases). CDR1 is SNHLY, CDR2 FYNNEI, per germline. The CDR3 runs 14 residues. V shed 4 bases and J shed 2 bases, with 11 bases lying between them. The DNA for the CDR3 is TGTGCCAGCAGTGTTGACAGAGCACAAGAGACCCAGTACTTC. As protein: CASSVDRAQETQYF.

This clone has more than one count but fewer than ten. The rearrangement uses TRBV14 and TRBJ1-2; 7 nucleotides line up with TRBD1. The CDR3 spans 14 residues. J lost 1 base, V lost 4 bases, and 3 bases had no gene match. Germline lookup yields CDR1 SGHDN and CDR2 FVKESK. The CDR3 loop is CASSLRQGNYGYTF. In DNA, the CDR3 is TGTGCCAGCAGCCTTAGACAGGGTAACTATGGCTACACCTTC.

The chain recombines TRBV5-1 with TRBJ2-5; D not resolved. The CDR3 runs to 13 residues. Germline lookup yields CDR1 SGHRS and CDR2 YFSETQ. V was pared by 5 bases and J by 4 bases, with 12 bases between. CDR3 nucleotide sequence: TGCGCCAGCAGTCGAACCCTCGGAGAGACCCAGTACTTC. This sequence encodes CASSRTLGETQYF.

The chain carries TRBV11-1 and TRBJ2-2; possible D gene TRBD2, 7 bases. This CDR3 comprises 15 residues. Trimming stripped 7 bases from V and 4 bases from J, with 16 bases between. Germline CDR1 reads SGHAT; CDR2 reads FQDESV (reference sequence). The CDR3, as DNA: TGTGCCAGCACGAAAGGGGGGGGCGTCACCGGGGAGCTGTTTTTT. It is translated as CASTKGGGVTGELFF.

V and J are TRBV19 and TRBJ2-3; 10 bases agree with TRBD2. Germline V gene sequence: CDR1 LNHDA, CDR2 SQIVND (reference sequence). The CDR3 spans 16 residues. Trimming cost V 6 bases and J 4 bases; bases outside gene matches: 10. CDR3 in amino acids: CASSQTLAGGADTQYF. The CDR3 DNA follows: TGTGCCAGTAGCCAAACCTTAGCGGGGGGCGCAGATACGCAGTATTTT.

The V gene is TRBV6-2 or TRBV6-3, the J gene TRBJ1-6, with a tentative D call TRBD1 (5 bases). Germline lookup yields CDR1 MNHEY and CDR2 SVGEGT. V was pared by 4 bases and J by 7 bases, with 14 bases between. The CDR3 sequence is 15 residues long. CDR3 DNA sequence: TGTGCCAGCAGTTTAAGGGGTGGTGCAAATTCACCCCTCCACTTT. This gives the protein CASSLRGGANSPLHF.

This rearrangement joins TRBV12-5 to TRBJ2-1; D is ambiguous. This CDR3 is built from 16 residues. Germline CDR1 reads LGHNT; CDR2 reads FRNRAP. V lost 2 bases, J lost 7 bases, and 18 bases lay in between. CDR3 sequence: CASGLISFESYNEQFF. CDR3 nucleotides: TGTGCTAGTGGTTTGATCTCCTTCGAGTCGTATAATGAGCAGTTCTTC.

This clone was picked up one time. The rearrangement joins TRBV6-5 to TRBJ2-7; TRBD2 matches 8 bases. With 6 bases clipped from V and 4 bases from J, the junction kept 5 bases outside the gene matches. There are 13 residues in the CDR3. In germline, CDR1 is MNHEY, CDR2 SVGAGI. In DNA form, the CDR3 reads TGTGCCAGCAGCAACGGGAGGGGGTACGAGCAGTACTTC. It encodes CASSNGRGYEQYF.

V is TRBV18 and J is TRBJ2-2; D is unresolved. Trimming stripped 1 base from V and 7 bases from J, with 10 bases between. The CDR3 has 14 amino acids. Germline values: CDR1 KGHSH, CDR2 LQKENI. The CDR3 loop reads CASSPQAENGELFF. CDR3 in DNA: TGTGCCAGCTCACCACAGGCGGAAAACGGGGAGCTGTTTTTT.

Here the CDR3 DNA reads TGTGCCTGGAGTGCAGGGGGCTTAGCTTTCTTT. It encodes CAWSAGGLAFF. The genes are TRBV30 and TRBJ1-1; TRBD1 agrees at 8 bases. The CDR3 consists of 11 residues. Germline V gene sequence: CDR1 GTSNPN, CDR2 SVGIG (reference sequence). V shed 1 base, J shed 10 bases, and the junction held 2 bases outside the gene matches. Full variable domain (remainder filled in from reference TRBV30 and TRBJ1-1): SQTIHQWPATLVQPVGSPLSLECTVEGTSNPNLYWYRQAAGRGLQLLFYSVGIGQISSEVPQNLSASRPQDRQFILSSKKLLLSDSGFYLCAWSAGGLAFFGQGTRLTVV.

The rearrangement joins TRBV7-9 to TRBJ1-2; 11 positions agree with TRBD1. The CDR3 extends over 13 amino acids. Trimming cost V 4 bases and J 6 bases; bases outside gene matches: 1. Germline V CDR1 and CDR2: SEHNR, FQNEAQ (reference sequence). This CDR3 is CASSWGQGDGYTF. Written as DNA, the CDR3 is TGTGCCAGCAGCTGGGGACAGGGGGATGGCTACACCTTC.

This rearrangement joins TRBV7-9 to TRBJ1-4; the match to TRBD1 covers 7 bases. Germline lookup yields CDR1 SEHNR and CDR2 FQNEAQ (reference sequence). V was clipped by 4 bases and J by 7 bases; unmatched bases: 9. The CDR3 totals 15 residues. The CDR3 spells CASSSNTGEFEKLFF. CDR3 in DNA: TGTGCCAGCAGCTCGAATACAGGGGAATTTGAAAAACTGTTTTTT. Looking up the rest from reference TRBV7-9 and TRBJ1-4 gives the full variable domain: DTGVSQNPRHKITKRGQNVTFRCDPISEHNRLYWYRQTLGQGPEFLTYFQNEAQLEKSRLLSDRFSAERPKGSFSTLEIQRTEQGDSAMYLCASSSNTGEFEKLFFGSGTQLSVL.

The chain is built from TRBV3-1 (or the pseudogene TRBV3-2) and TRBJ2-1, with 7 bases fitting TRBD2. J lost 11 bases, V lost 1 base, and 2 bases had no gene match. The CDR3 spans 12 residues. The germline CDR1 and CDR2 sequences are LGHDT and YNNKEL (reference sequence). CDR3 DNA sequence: TGTGCCAGCAGCCAAGGCGGGACTAAGCAGTTCTTC. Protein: CASSQGGTKQFF.

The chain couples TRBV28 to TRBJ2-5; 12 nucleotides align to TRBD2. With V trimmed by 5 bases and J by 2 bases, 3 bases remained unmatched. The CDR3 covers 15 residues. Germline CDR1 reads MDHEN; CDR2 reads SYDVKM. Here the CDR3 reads CASSPGTSGQETQYF. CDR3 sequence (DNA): TGTGCCAGCAGTCCAGGGACTAGCGGGCAAGAGACCCAGTACTTC. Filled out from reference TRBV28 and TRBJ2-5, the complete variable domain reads DVKVTQSSRYLVKRTGEKVFLECVQDMDHENMFWYRQDPGLGLRLIYFSYDVKMKEKGDIPEGYSVSREKKERFSLILESASTNQTSMYLCASSPGTSGQETQYFGPGTRLLVL.

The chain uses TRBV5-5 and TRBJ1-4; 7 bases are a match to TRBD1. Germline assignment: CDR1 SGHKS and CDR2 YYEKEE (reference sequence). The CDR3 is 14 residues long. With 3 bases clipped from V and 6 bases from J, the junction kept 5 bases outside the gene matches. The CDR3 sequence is CASSWTGRHEKLFF. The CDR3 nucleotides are TGTGCCAGCAGCTGGACAGGTCGTCATGAAAAACTGTTTTTT.

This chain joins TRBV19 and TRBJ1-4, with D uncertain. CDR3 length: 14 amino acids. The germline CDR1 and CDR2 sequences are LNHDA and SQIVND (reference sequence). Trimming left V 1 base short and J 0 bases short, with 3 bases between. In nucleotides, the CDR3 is TGTGCCAGTAGTATAGCAGCAACTAATGAAAAACTGTTTTTT. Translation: CASSIAATNEKLFF. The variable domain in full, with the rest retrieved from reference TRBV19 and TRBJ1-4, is DGGITQSPKYLFRKEGQNVTLSCEQNLNHDAMYWYRQDPGQGLRLIYYSQIVNDFQKGDIAEGYSVSREKKESFPLTVTSAQKNPTAFYLCASSIAATNEKLFFGSGTQLSVL.

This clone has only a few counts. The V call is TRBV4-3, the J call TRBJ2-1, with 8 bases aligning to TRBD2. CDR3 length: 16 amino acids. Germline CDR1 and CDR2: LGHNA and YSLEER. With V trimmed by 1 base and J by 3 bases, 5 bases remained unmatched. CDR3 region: CASSQGVAGSYNEQFF. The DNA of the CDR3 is TGCGCCAGCAGCCAAGGGGTAGCGGGAAGCTACAATGAGCAGTTCTTC.

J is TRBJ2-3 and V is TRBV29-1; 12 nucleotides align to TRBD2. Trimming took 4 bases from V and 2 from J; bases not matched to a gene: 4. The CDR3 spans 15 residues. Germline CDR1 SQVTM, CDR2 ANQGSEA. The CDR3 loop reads CSVGRLAGVTDTQYF. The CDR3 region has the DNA TGCAGCGTTGGGCGACTAGCGGGGGTCACAGATACGCAGTATTTT.

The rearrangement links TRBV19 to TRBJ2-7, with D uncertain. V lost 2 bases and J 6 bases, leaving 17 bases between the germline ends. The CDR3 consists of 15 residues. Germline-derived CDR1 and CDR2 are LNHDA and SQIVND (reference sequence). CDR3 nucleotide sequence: TGTGCCAGTAGTATATCCCCATCCGCGAGACTCGAGCAGTACTTC. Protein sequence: CASSISPSARLEQYF.

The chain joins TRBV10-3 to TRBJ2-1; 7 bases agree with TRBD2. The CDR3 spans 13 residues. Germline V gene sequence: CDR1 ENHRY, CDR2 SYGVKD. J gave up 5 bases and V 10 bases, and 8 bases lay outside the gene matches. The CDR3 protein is CATERDSHNEQFF. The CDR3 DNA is TGTGCCACCGAGCGGGATTCCCACAATGAGCAGTTCTTC.

This CDR3 reads CASSYFSQGYEQYF. CDR3 coding DNA: TGTGCCAGCAGTTACTTCTCACAGGGATACGAGCAGTACTTC. This rearrangement joins TRBV6-6 to TRBJ2-7; possibly TRBD1 for D (6 bases). The CDR3 sequence is 14 residues long. Germline values: CDR1 MNHNY, CDR2 SVGAGI (reference sequence). Trimming cost V 1 base and J 4 bases, with 11 bases left between them.